Each of the 25 T cell receptor beta chains below was sequenced from the same sample in a study of shared clonotypes between healthy human individuals. Profiled with immunoSEQ multiplex PCR; TCRdb holds only in-frame clones, not every one. This sample has roughly 2.5 million clones; roughly 92% occur once, and the top ten carry around 0.14%. The material sequenced was naive CD4+ T cells sorted from blood. The subset was: CD45RA+ positively selected. The receptors were gathered from a man between 18 and 35 years old in good health.

The chain links TRBV18 to TRBJ1-1; 8 bases are a match to TRBD1. V shed 0 bases, J shed 7 bases, and the junction held 7 bases outside the gene matches. Germline values: CDR1 KGHSH, CDR2 LQKENI. There are 15 residues in the CDR3. The CDR3 spells CASSPPSRGQNEAFF. The CDR3 DNA follows: TGTGCCAGCTCACCACCTTCCAGGGGGCAGAATGAAGCTTTCTTT. The whole variable domain, remainder taken from reference TRBV18 and TRBJ1-1, is NAGVMQNPRHLVRRRGQEARLRCSPMKGHSHVYWYRQLPEEGLKFMVYLQKENIIDESGMPKERFSAEFPKEGPSILRIQQVVRGDSAAYFCASSPPSRGQNEAFFGQGTRLTVV.

This sequence joins TRBV5-5 and TRBJ2-3; D perhaps matches TRBD2 (6 bases). Germline CDR1 is SGHKS and CDR2 is YYEKEE (reference sequence). V dropped 5 bases and J dropped 0 bases, with 10 bases sitting between them. The CDR3 extends over 14 amino acids. CDR3 DNA sequence: TGTGCCAGCAGTCGGGGGTCTAGCACAGATACGCAGTATTTT. It translates to CASSRGSSTDTQYF.

A remark on this clone: Other DNA sequences in the sample encode the same CDR3. DNA of the CDR3: TGCGCCAGCAGCTCAGGACAGGGGGGGACAGATACGCAGTATTTT. It is translated as CASSSGQGGTDTQYF. The gene calls are TRBV5-1 and TRBJ2-3, with 10 bases fitting TRBD1. The CDR3 covers 15 residues. From germline, CDR1 is SGHRS and CDR2 YFSETQ. Trimming at V came to 3 bases and at J to 3 bases, leaving 4 bases not matched to a gene.

The rearrangement links TRBV5-1 to TRBJ2-7, with a possible D match to TRBD1 (6 bases). Germline CDR1 SGHRS, CDR2 YFSETQ. CDR3 length: 12 amino acids. Trimming left V 3 bases short and J 13 bases short, with 17 bases between. CDR3 in DNA: TGCGCCAGCAGCTCTATCCAGGGGCCCGTATACTTC. This translates into CASSSIQGPVYF.

To note about this clone: Other DNA sequences of this sample code for an identical CDR3. The chain joins TRBV2 to TRBJ1-4; the match to TRBD1 covers 8 bases. Germline trimming cut 4 bases from V and 8 bases from J; bases unmatched to any gene: 3. Germline V gene lookup returns CDR1 SNHLY and CDR2 FYNNEI. The CDR3 consists of 13 residues. CDR3 bases: TGTGCCAGCAGTGTACAGGGGGGGGAAAAACTGTTTTTT. Encoded protein: CASSVQGGEKLFF.

The V call is TRBV19, the J call TRBJ2-6; D remains unclear. Germline V CDR1 and CDR2: LNHDA, SQIVND (reference sequence). V lost 6 bases to trimming and J lost 3 bases, with 12 bases between them. CDR3 size: 15 residues. The CDR3 protein is CASSPGDVGANVLTF. In nucleotides, the CDR3 is TGTGCCAGTAGCCCGGGCGACGTTGGGGCCAACGTCCTGACTTTC.

The V call is TRBV1, the J call TRBJ1-1. TRBV1 is termed a pseudogene. The CDR3 loop spans 16 amino acids. The DNA for the CDR3 is TGCACCAGCAGCCAAGCCTACGGGGGGAGGAACACTGAAGCTTTCTTT. Amino acid sequence: CTSSQAYGGRNTEAFF.

The chain employs TRBV30 and TRBJ1-6, with 9 positions matching TRBD1. CDR1 is GTSNPN, CDR2 SVGIG, per germline (reference sequence). V shed 4 bases and J 9 bases; nucleotides not matched to a gene: 13. The CDR3 is 16 amino acids. This CDR3 is CAWKGNRDRAISPLHF. The DNA for the CDR3 is TGTGCCTGGAAGGGAAACCGGGACAGGGCCATTTCACCCCTCCACTTT.

The rearrangement uses TRBV25-1 and TRBJ1-1; D call uncertain. Per germline, CDR1 MGHDK and CDR2 SYGVNS. With 5 bases removed from V and 1 base from J, the gap between germline ends came to 5 bases. This CDR3 has 12 amino acids. The CDR3 nucleotides are TGTGCCAGCAGTCGGCAGAACACTGAAGCTTTCTTT. Its protein is CASSRQNTEAFF.

The gene calls are TRBV5-1 and TRBJ2-5; TRBD2 aligns across 9 bases. Germline V gives CDR1 SGHRS, CDR2 YFSETQ. This CDR3 is 15 amino acids long. The V gene end was trimmed by 4 bases and the J gene end by 4 bases; junction bases not matched to a gene: 8. CDR3: CASSPSGVRRETQYF. The CDR3 DNA reads TGCGCCAGCAGCCCTAGCGGGGTACGGCGAGAGACCCAGTACTTC.

Here the CDR3 reads CASSFSWSSNTEAFF. Here the CDR3 DNA reads TGTGCCAGCAGTTTTTCTTGGTCCTCGAACACTGAAGCTTTCTTT. This rearrangement joins TRBV28 to TRBJ1-1; D gene unclear. Germline values: CDR1 MDHEN, CDR2 SYDVKM. The length of the CDR3 is 15 residues. V was clipped by 3 bases and J by 1 base, with 12 bases between them.

The V call is TRBV25-1, the J call TRBJ2-1, with 7 nucleotides matching TRBD2. The CDR3 is 16 amino acids. J gave up 0 bases and V 2 bases, and 4 bases lay outside the gene matches. Germline V gene sequence: CDR1 MGHDK, CDR2 SYGVNS. The CDR3 DNA follows: TGTGCCAGCAGTGAAATTTCGGGGGGCTCCTACAATGAGCAGTTCTTC. Translating gives CASSEISGGSYNEQFF. The full variable domain, completed using reference TRBV25-1 and TRBJ2-1, is EADIYQTPRYLVIGTGKKITLECSQTMGHDKMYWYQQDPGMELHLIHYSYGVNSTEKGDLSSESTVSRIRTEHFPLTLESARPSHTSQYLCASSEISGGSYNEQFFGPGTRLTVL.

The CDR3 loop reads CASSSRDALADTQYF. DNA for the CDR3: TGCGCCAGCAGCTCGCGGGACGCGCTCGCAGATACGCAGTATTTT. The chain couples TRBV5-1 to TRBJ2-3, with a weak D call TRBD2 (6 bases). V was clipped by 3 bases and J by 4 bases, with 15 bases between them. Germline-derived CDR1 and CDR2 are SGHRS and YFSETQ. This CDR3 comprises 15 residues.

This chain uses TRBV5-1 with TRBJ2-3, with 8 bases identical to TRBD2. The CDR3 sequence is 17 residues long. Per the germline V gene, CDR1 is SGHRS and CDR2 is YFSETQ. J lost 1 base, V lost 4 bases, and 11 bases had no gene match. CDR3 protein: CASSRGVGAGGTDTQYF. Here the CDR3 DNA reads TGCGCCAGCAGCCGGGGGGTTGGAGCGGGAGGCACAGATACGCAGTATTTT.

This rearrangement joins TRBV11-2 to TRBJ1-2; 12 nucleotides agree with TRBD1. Germline CDR1 and CDR2: SGHAT and FQNNGV. Trimming cost V 0 bases and J 4 bases; bases outside gene matches: 6. The CDR3 has 17 residues. The CDR3 nucleotides are TGTGCCAGCAGCTTAGATCGGGGACAGGGGGCCGGCTATGGCTACACCTTC. Its protein product is CASSLDRGQGAGYGYTF.

This chain joins TRBV6-1 and TRBJ2-7; 12 positions agree with TRBD2. The CDR3 totals 15 residues. Per germline, CDR1 MNHNS and CDR2 SASEGT. The V and J ends lost 5 bases and 6 bases, in that order; junction bases with no gene match: 8. CDR3: CASSLLAGGPSEQYF. CDR3 DNA sequence: TGTGCCAGCAGTCTCCTAGCGGGAGGGCCGAGCGAGCAGTACTTC.

The V gene is TRBV2, the J gene TRBJ2-2; D is possibly TRBD1 (6 bases). Deletions cut 10 bases from V and 4 bases from J, with 16 bases between. The CDR3 consists of 14 residues. Germline loops: CDR1 SNHLY, CDR2 FYNNEI. Written as DNA, the CDR3 is TGTGCCATCGGGTTGGGGGCGGGCACCGGGGAGCTGTTTTTT. Its protein is CAIGLGAGTGELFF.

V is TRBV6-6 and J is TRBJ2-1, with TRBD1 matching over 9 bases. The germline V gene encodes CDR1 MNHNY and CDR2 SVGAGI (reference sequence). The CDR3 extends over 16 amino acids. The junction had 19 bases not matched to a gene; V was cut back by 4 bases and J by 15 bases. CDR3 amino acids: CASSSHSWTGVPAWFF. In DNA, the CDR3 is TGTGCCAGCAGTTCCCATTCGTGGACAGGGGTACCCGCGTGGTTCTTC.

With respect to this clone: The same CDR3 can be traced to other DNA sequences in this sample. The rearrangement links TRBV10-3 to TRBJ2-3, with D maybe TRBD2 (5 bases). Germline-derived CDR1 and CDR2 are ENHRY and SYGVKD. V was trimmed by 8 bases and J by 1 base, leaving 10 bases between them. The CDR3 runs 13 residues. This CDR3 is CAIRGGRTDTQYF. Written as DNA, the CDR3 is TGTGCCATCCGGGGTGGGCGCACAGATACGCAGTATTTT.

V is TRBV4-1 and J is TRBJ2-1, with 11 nucleotides matching TRBD2. The CDR3 spans 18 residues. V dropped 6 bases and J dropped 6; count of bases not matched to a gene: 16. Germline V gene lookup returns CDR1 MGHRA and CDR2 YSYEKL. The CDR3 reads CASRQRATTGLAANEQFF. The CDR3 DNA reads TGCGCCAGCAGGCAAAGAGCAACTACGGGACTAGCGGCCAATGAGCAGTTCTTC.

Here the CDR3 reads CASSQDRSGGTGGYEQYF. The CDR3 DNA sequence: TGCGCCAGCAGCCAAGACCGATCTGGGGGGACAGGGGGCTACGAGCAGTACTTC. The chain uses TRBV4-1 and TRBJ2-7; 11 nucleotides match TRBD1. V lost 0 bases and J lost 3; bases outside the gene matches: 10. The V gene's germline CDR1 is MGHRA and CDR2 YSYEKL. The CDR3 sequence is 18 residues long.

In this sample, this clone turned up once. This sequence joins TRBV6-6 and TRBJ2-3; a weak D match, TRBD2 (5 bases). Trimming took 7 bases from V and 6 from J, leaving 14 bases between them. The CDR3 covers 13 residues. Germline loops: CDR1 MNHNY, CDR2 SVGAGI (reference sequence). This chain's CDR3 is CASTPRRGDTQYF. For the CDR3, the DNA is TGTGCCAGCACCCCGAGGCGAGGGGATACGCAGTATTTT.

This clone was counted once. The chain uses TRBV7-9 and TRBJ2-2; D not resolved. The V gene's germline CDR1 is SEHNR and CDR2 FQNEAQ (reference sequence). V dropped 4 bases and J dropped 4 bases, with 10 bases sitting between them. There are 14 residues in the CDR3. The CDR3 region is CASSSSFLTGELFF. CDR3 in DNA: TGTGCCAGCAGCTCATCTTTCCTCACCGGGGAGCTGTTTTTT.

CDR3 nucleotide sequence: TGTGCCGCACAGGGGGCTGGAAACACCATATATTTT. As protein: CAAQGAGNTIYF. This chain uses TRBV11-2 with TRBJ1-3, with 8 bases identical to TRBD1. This CDR3 is 12 amino acids long. The V gene end was trimmed by 11 bases and the J gene end by 2 bases; junction bases not matched to a gene: 2. Germline lookup yields CDR1 SGHAT and CDR2 FQNNGV.

The chain combines TRBV5-4 with TRBJ2-1, with D unresolved. V lost 0 bases and J lost 2, with 12 bases in between. CDR3 length: 16 residues. Germline CDR1 reads SGHNT; CDR2 reads YYREEE (reference sequence). The CDR3 region has the DNA TGTGCCAGCAGCTTGGCGGTGACGGAAGCCTACAATGAGCAGTTCTTC. Amino acid sequence: CASSLAVTEAYNEQFF.